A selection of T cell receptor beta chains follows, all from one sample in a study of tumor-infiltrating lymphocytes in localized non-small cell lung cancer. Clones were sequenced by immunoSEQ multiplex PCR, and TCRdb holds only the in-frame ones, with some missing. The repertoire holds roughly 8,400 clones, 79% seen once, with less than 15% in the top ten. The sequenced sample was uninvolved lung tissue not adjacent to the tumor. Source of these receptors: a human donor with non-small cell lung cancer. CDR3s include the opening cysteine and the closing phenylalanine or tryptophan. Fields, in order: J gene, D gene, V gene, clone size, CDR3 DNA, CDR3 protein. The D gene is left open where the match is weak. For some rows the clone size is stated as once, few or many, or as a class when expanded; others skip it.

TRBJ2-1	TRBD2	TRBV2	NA	TGTGCCAGAGAATCCAGGACTAGCGGGCCTTACAATGAGCAGTTCTTC	CARESRTSGPYNEQFF
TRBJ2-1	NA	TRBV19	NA	TGTGCCAGTAGTTGGGTCGGGGGCCAAAATGAGCAGTTCTTC	CASSWVGGQNEQFF
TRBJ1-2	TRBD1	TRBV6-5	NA	TGTGCCAGCAGTCAGGACAGGGACTATGGCTACACCTTC	CASSQDRDYGYTF
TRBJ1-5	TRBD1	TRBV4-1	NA	TGCGCCAGCAGCCTCGGGACAGGCAATCAGCCCCAGCATTTT	CASSLGTGNQPQHF
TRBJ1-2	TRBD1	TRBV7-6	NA	TGTGCCAGCAGCCCCGCAGGGGGATTAGGCTACACCTTC	CASSPAGGLGYTF
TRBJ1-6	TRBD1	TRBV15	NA	TGTGCCACCAGCAGAGATATAACAGGGGGGAATTCACCCCTCCACTTT	CATSRDITGGNSPLHF
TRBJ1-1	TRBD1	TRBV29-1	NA	TGCAGCGTGGTTTGGACAGGGAGGGACACTGAAGCTTTCTTT	CSVVWTGRDTEAFF
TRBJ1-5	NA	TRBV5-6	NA	TGTGCCAGCAGCTACAGGGTTGGCCAGCCCCAGCATTTT	CASSYRVGQPQHF
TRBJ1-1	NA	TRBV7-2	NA	TGTGCCAGCACCCTGAGCGCCGTAGACACTGAAGCTTTCTTT	CASTLSAVDTEAFF
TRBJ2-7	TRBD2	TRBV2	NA	TGTGCCAGCAGGCCGGGACTAGCGGGAGGATACGAGCAGTACTTC	CASRPGLAGGYEQYF
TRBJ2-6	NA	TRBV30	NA	TGTGCCTGGAGTCTACTTTCGGGTGGGGCCAACGTCCTGACTTTC	CAWSLLSGGANVLTF
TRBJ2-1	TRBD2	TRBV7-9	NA	TGTGCCAGCAGCTTAGTTACGGGAGGGGGTTACAATGAGCAGTTCTTC	CASSLVTGGGYNEQFF
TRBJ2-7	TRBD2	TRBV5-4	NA	TGTGCCAGCAGCTTGGCTAGCGGCTACGAGCAGTACTTC	CASSLASGYEQYF
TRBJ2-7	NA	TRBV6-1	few	TGTGCCAGCAGTGGAAGTCCCCAGCACGAGCAGTACTTC	CASSGSPQHEQYF
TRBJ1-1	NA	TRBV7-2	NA	TGTGCCAGCAGCTTAAGTTCCATAGAAGCTTTCTTT	CASSLSSIEAFF
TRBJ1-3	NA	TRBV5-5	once	TGTGCCAGCAGCGCCTGGGGGGGGACGAGCTCTGGAAACACCATATATTTT	CASSAWGGTSSGNTIYF
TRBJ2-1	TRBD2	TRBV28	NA	TGTGCCAGCAGTTCCCTAGCGGGGGTTAATGAGCAGTTCTTC	CASSSLAGVNEQFF
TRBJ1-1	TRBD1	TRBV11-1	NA	TGTGCCAGCAGCCGGGGCCAGGGGGCTGTGAACACTGAAGCTTTCTTT	CASSRGQGAVNTEAFF
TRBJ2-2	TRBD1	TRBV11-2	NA	TGTGCCAGCATCCGGACAGGGGGCACCGGGGAGCTGTTTTTT	CASIRTGGTGELFF
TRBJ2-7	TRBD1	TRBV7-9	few	TGTGCCAGCAGCCACCGGGACAGGGCCCTCTACGAGCAGTACTTC	CASSHRDRALYEQYF
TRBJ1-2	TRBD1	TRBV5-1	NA	TGCGCCAGCAGCTTCTCCGGGACAGTCTATGGCTACACCTTC	CASSFSGTVYGYTF
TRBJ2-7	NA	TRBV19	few	TGTGCCAGTAGTATAGGGCCGGGCGACGCGGCCGAGCAGTACTTC	CASSIGPGDAAEQYF
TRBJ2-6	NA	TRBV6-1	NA	TGTGCCAGCATCCGGGACGCCTCTGGGGCCAACGTCCTGACTTTC	CASIRDASGANVLTF
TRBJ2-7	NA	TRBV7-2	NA	TGTGCCAGCAGCTTAGTTGCCAGGGAAGGTGAGCAGTACTTC	CASSLVAREGEQYF
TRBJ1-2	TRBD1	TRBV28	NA	TGTGCCAGCAGGGAGGGGGCGCGGGGTGGCTACACCTTC	CASREGARGGYTF
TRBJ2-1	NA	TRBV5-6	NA	TGTGCCAGCAGCTTAACACAGGCGGTATGGGAGCAGTTCTTC	CASSLTQAVWEQFF